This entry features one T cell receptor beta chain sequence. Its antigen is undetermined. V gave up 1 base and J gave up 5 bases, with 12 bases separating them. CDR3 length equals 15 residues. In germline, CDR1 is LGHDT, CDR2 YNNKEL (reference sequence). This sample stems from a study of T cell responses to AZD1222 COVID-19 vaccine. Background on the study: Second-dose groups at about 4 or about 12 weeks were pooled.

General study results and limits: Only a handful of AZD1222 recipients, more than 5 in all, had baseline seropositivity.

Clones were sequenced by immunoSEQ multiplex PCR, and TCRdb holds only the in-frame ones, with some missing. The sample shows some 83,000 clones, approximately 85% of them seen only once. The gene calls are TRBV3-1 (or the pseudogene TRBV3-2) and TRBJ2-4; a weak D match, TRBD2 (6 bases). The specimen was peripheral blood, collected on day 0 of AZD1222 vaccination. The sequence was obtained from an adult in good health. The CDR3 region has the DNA TGTGCCAGCAGCCAAGTTTCGGGGGTGCAAAACATTCAGTACTTC. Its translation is CASSQVSGVQNIQYF.